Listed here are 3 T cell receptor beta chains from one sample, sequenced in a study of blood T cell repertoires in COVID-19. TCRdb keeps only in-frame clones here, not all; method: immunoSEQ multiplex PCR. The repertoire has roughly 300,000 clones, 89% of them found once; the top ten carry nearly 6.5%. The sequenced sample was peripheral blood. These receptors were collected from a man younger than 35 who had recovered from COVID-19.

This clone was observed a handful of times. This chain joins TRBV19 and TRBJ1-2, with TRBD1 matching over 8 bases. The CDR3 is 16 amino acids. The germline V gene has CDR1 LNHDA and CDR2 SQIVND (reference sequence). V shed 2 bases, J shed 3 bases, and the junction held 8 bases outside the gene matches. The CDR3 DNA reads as TGTGCCAGTAGTATATCCAGGGGGCGCCCAGACTATGGCTACACCTTC. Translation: CASSISRGRPDYGYTF.

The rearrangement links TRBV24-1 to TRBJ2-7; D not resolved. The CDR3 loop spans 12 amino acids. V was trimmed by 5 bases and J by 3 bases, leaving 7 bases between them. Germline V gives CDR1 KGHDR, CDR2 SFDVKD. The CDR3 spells CATSGADYEQYF. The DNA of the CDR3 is TGTGCCACCAGTGGGGCAGACTACGAGCAGTACTTC.

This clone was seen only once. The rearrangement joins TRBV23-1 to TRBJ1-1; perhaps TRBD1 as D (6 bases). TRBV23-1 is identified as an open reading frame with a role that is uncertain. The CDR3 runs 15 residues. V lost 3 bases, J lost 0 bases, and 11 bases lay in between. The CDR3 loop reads CASSHPDRMNTEAFF. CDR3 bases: TGCGCCAGCAGTCACCCAGACAGGATGAACACTGAAGCTTTCTTT.